In this sample, the clone carrying this T cell receptor beta chain turned up a few times. Its specificity is unknown. The record originates from a study of post-analysis software for immune sequencing data. Study as a whole: Multiple sclerosis in the patients followed relapsing-remitting, secondary progressive and progressive-relapsing courses. General observations from the study: A significant reduction in normalized Chao1 diversity was observed in multiple sclerosis patients versus controls. Relative to controls, patients had five TRBV segments at higher frequency, with TRBV5-6, TRBV5-1 and TRBV20-1 among these.

Unique molecular identifiers featured in each of the TCR beta cDNA libraries. TCRdb re-called the PCR reads with MiXCR, one entry per CDR3 protein. The table has hundreds of thousands of distinct CDR3 sequences, approximately 60% seen once; the top ten hold around 11%. The CDR3 has 14 amino acids. Trimming took off 9 bases at V and 4 bases at J, with 16 bases between the two ends. The sequence was collected from a girl aged 2-10 years with multiple sclerosis. This rearrangement joins TRBV12-3 or TRBV12-4 to TRBJ2-4, with D possibly being TRBD2 (6 bases). What was sequenced was blood. The CDR3 spells CASQPGGSKNIQYF. The CDR3 nucleotides are TGTGCCAGTCAGCCCGGGGGTTCAAAAAACATTCAGTACTTC.